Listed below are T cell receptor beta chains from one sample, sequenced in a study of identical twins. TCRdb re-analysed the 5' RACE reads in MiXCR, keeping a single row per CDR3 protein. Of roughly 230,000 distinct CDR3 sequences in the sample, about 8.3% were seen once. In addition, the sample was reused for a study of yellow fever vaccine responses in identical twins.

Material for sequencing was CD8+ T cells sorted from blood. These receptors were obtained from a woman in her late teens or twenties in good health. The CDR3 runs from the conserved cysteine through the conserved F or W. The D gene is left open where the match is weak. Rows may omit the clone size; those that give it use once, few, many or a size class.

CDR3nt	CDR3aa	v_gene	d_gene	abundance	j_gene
TGCAGTTACCCCGGGCACTCCTACGAGCAGTACTTC	CSYPGHSYEQYF	TRBV29-1	-	few	TRBJ2-7
TGTGCCAGCAGCCCGAACAGCTACCAAGAGACCCAGTACTTC	CASSPNSYQETQYF	TRBV7-6	-	-	TRBJ2-5
TGTGCCAGCAGCCAAGGAGAACAGGACACCGGGGAGCTGTTTTTT	CASSQGEQDTGELFF	TRBV3-1	-	-	TRBJ2-2
TGCGCCAGCAGCCCGACAGGGACGGGCGAGCAGTACTTC	CASSPTGTGEQYF	TRBV5-1	TRBD1	few	TRBJ2-7
TGTGCCAGCAGCTTATCAGTCATGAACACTGAAGCTTTCTTT	CASSLSVMNTEAFF	TRBV7-2	-	-	TRBJ1-1
TGTGCCAGCCCCCATTCGTGGGGGGGAGAATTCTCCTACGAGCAGTACTTC	CASPHSWGGEFSYEQYF	TRBV6-7	TRBD2	-	TRBJ2-7
TGTGCCAGCAGTTTATCTCTAGCGGGGTTTAGCACAGATACGCAGTATTTT	CASSLSLAGFSTDTQYF	TRBV28	TRBD2	few	TRBJ2-3
TGCGCCAGCAGCCAAGGATTTAGGGACATTCTCGGGGAGCAGTTCTTC	CASSQGFRDILGEQFF	TRBV4-3	-	many	TRBJ2-1
TGCGCCAGCAGCCAAGGACTAGCGGGGAATGAGCAGTTCTTC	CASSQGLAGNEQFF	TRBV4-3	TRBD2	many	TRBJ2-1
TGTGCCAGCAGTTCCGGGACAGTCTTCTACGAGCAGTACTTC	CASSSGTVFYEQYF	TRBV6-5	TRBD1	many	TRBJ2-7
TGCGCCAGCAGCTTGGCTCTAGCGGGAGACCAGTTCTTC	CASSLALAGDQFF	TRBV5-1	TRBD2	many	TRBJ2-1
TGCGCCAGCAGCCTCGGCCCGGGCGGAGATACGCAGTATTTT	CASSLGPGGDTQYF	TRBV4-1	-	many	TRBJ2-3
TGTGCCAGCAGCTTACAAGAAGCTGGGGACAGCTCCTACGAGCAGTACTTC	CASSLQEAGDSSYEQYF	TRBV7-9	TRBD1	few	TRBJ2-7
TGCAGCGTTGTACTAGCGGGACGTGGGCCCAATGAGCAGTTCTTC	CSVVLAGRGPNEQFF	TRBV29-1	TRBD2	-	TRBJ2-1
TGTGCCAGTAGATGGATCGACCTTAGCAATCAGCCCCAGCATTTT	CASRWIDLSNQPQHF	TRBV19	-	few	TRBJ1-5
TGCAGTGCTAGTACAAGGACAGGGGCAAATCAGCCCCAGCATTTT	CSASTRTGANQPQHF	TRBV20-1	TRBD1	-	TRBJ1-5
TGTGCCAGCACCCAAATCATAAGGGCCGGGGAGCCAGACTATGGCTACACCTTC	CASTQIIRAGEPDYGYTF	TRBV11-1	-	-	TRBJ1-2
TGTGCCAGCAGCGGCCTTGGCGGGCCCGAGCAGTACTTC	CASSGLGGPEQYF	TRBV9	-	-	TRBJ2-7